This T cell receptor beta chain appears in the sequencing data of a study of early T cells in non-severe SARS-CoV-2 infection. With 5 bases removed from V and 4 bases from J, the gap between germline ends came to 12 bases. The germline V gene has CDR1 SNHLY and CDR2 FYNNEI. This CDR3 comprises 14 residues. TCRdb itself ran the 5' RACE reads through MiXCR, one entry per CDR3 protein. Of about 45,000 distinct CDR3 sequences detected, roughly 11% appear once; the ten largest clones hold less than 25%. The sample holds many counts of this clonotype. Its target is unknown. Regarding the study as a whole: Lookups in VDJdb leaned toward anti-spike CD8 responses and missed private and CD4 specificities.

The rearrangement links TRBV2 to TRBJ1-3; perhaps TRBD1 as D (5 bases). Sequencing used whole blood. The sequence derives from an adult who was a healthcare worker with PCR-confirmed SARS-CoV-2 infection or an uninfected control (not recorded which). The CDR3 region has the DNA TGTGCCAGCAGTAAATCGGGACTGGGAAACACCATATATTTT. This translates into CASSKSGLGNTIYF.